This TCR beta chain was identified during a study of blood T cells in healthy people across ages. Notes on the study in general: Naive CD4+ cells and diversity were both higher in long-lived donors than in aged donors.

With a J-beta primer mix and a sample-barcoded 5' primer, a second PCR ran 7 to 11 cycles. Each of the cDNA molecules was tagged by a template-switch adaptor with 12 random nucleotides. Using its own MiXCR run on the 5' RACE reads, TCRdb lists one record per CDR3 protein. The sample has about 1 million distinct CDR3 sequences, 45% seen once; the top ten hold approximately 17%. V trimming: 0 bases; J trimming: 5 bases; junction bases outside the gene matches: 2. Germline assignment: CDR1 SGHRS and CDR2 YFSETQ. The CDR3 totals 15 residues. This clonotype was picked up a small number of times. Its specificity is unknown.

The chain is built from TRBV5-1 and TRBJ2-1; TRBD1 matches at 10 bases. Sequencing was done on a sample of blood. The clonotype was recovered from a woman aged 55-70 years in good health. The CDR3, as DNA: TGCGCCAGCAGCTTGGGAGGGACAGGGGACAATGAGCAGTTCTTC. This gives the protein CASSLGGTGDNEQFF.